These T cell receptor beta chains were read from a single sample in a study of blood T cell repertoires in COVID-19. Sequencing was performed with immunoSEQ multiplex PCR; in TCRdb, only in-frame clones are kept and a portion is missing. Of 100,000 or so clones in the sample, 82% were seen once. Sequenced material: peripheral blood. All receptors come from a man aged 45-60 years with active or convalescent COVID-19. The CDR3 runs from the conserved cysteine through the conserved F or W. A D gene is named only where the DNA matches it firmly. Where a row states a size, it is once, few, many or the class of an expanded clone; other rows omit it.

D gene: NA; clone size: NA; V gene: TRBV7-9; J gene: TRBJ2-7; CDR3 protein: CASSLGQPSYEQYF; CDR3 DNA: TGTGCCAGCAGCTTAGGACAGCCCTCCTACGAGCAGTACTTC
D gene: NA; clone size: few; V gene: TRBV18; J gene: TRBJ1-1; CDR3 protein: CASSWIGDQAFF; CDR3 DNA: TGTGCCAGCTCGTGGATAGGGGATCAAGCTTTCTTT
D gene: NA; clone size: once; V gene: TRBV18; J gene: TRBJ2-3; CDR3 protein: CASSPSGTPTTDTQYF; CDR3 DNA: TGTGCCAGCTCACCGTCTGGGACACCCACCACAGATACGCAGTATTTT
D gene: NA; clone size: NA; V gene: TRBV18; J gene: TRBJ1-6; CDR3 protein: CASSLNPGEESPLHF; CDR3 DNA: TGTGCCAGCTCCCTTAACCCCGGGGAGGAGTCACCCCTCCACTTT
D gene: TRBD1; clone size: NA; V gene: TRBV28; J gene: TRBJ1-5; CDR3 protein: CASSRTGGNQPQHF; CDR3 DNA: TGTGCCAGCAGCCGGACAGGCGGCAATCAGCCCCAGCATTTT
D gene: NA; clone size: NA; V gene: TRBV7-8; J gene: TRBJ1-1; CDR3 protein: CASSFRGGGRWDTEAFF; CDR3 DNA: TGTGCCAGCAGCTTCAGAGGCGGGGGGCGATGGGACACTGAAGCTTTCTTT
D gene: NA; clone size: NA; V gene: TRBV4-1; J gene: TRBJ1-4; CDR3 protein: CASKDRDNNEKLFF; CDR3 DNA: TGCGCCAGTAAAGATCGGGACAATAATGAAAAACTGTTTTTT
D gene: NA; clone size: NA; V gene: TRBV2; J gene: TRBJ2-5; CDR3 protein: CASSNRREETQYF; CDR3 DNA: TGTGCCAGCAGCAATAGACGGGAAGAGACCCAGTACTTC
D gene: NA; clone size: NA; V gene: TRBV6-5; J gene: TRBJ1-2; CDR3 protein: CASRGSGEKNYGYTF; CDR3 DNA: TGTGCCAGCAGGGGGTCAGGGGAGAAGAACTATGGCTACACCTTC
D gene: NA; clone size: once; V gene: TRBV14; J gene: TRBJ1-1; CDR3 protein: CASSHNWGRTFF; CDR3 DNA: TGTGCCAGCAGCCACAATTGGGGCAGAACTTTCTTT
D gene: NA; clone size: NA; V gene: TRBV9; J gene: TRBJ1-6; CDR3 protein: CASSQGPANSPLHF; CDR3 DNA: TGTGCCAGCAGCCAGGGGCCAGCTAATTCACCCCTCCACTTT
D gene: TRBD1; clone size: NA; V gene: TRBV4-3; J gene: TRBJ1-1; CDR3 protein: CASSQETGAGTEAFF; CDR3 DNA: TGCGCCAGCAGCCAAGAAACAGGGGCAGGCACTGAAGCTTTCTTT
D gene: NA; clone size: NA; V gene: TRBV7-2; J gene: TRBJ2-7; CDR3 protein: CASSPSQGGGEQYF; CDR3 DNA: TGTGCCAGCAGCCCCAGCCAGGGTGGCGGCGAGCAGTACTTC
D gene: NA; clone size: NA; V gene: TRBV6-4; J gene: TRBJ2-3; CDR3 protein: CASTLRTIKSTDTQYF; CDR3 DNA: TGTGCCAGCACCCTGAGGACTATTAAAAGCACAGATACGCAGTATTTT
D gene: NA; clone size: few; V gene: TRBV19; J gene: TRBJ1-5; CDR3 protein: CASTLNPNQPQHF; CDR3 DNA: TGTGCCAGTACCCTAAACCCCAATCAGCCCCAGCATTTT
D gene: NA; clone size: NA; V gene: TRBV14; J gene: TRBJ1-6; CDR3 protein: CASSFRGNNSPLHF; CDR3 DNA: TGTGCCAGCAGCTTTCGGGGTAACAATTCACCCCTCCACTTT
D gene: NA; clone size: once; V gene: TRBV15; J gene: TRBJ1-6; CDR3 protein: CATSRAETGWGGSPLHF; CDR3 DNA: TGTGCCACCAGCAGAGCCGAGACAGGTTGGGGGGGTTCACCCCTCCACTTT
D gene: NA; clone size: NA; V gene: TRBV7-9; J gene: TRBJ1-5; CDR3 protein: CASSLGGPGQPQHF; CDR3 DNA: TGTGCCAGCAGCTTAGGGGGGCCGGGTCAGCCCCAGCATTTT
D gene: TRBD1; clone size: NA; V gene: TRBV7-8; J gene: TRBJ2-5; CDR3 protein: CASSLRTGGDETQYF; CDR3 DNA: TGTGCCAGCAGCTTACGTACAGGGGGCGATGAGACCCAGTACTTC
D gene: NA; clone size: once; V gene: TRBV19; J gene: TRBJ2-1; CDR3 protein: CASSIALYNEQFF; CDR3 DNA: TGTGCCAGTAGTATAGCACTTTACAATGAGCAGTTCTTC
D gene: TRBD2; clone size: NA; V gene: TRBV7-2; J gene: TRBJ2-1; CDR3 protein: CASSLGTREYNEQFF; CDR3 DNA: TGTGCCAGCAGCTTAGGGACTAGAGAGTACAATGAGCAGTTCTTC
D gene: NA; clone size: NA; V gene: TRBV18; J gene: TRBJ1-1; CDR3 protein: CASSPSPLHLNTEAFF; CDR3 DNA: TGTGCCAGCTCACCAAGCCCCCTCCATTTGAACACTGAAGCTTTCTTT